This T cell receptor beta chain was recovered during a study of blood T cell repertoires in COVID-19. About the research overall: COVID-19 samples from acute and convalescent phases originated in the United States, Italy and Spain. T cells, B-cell-depleted T cells, or PBMCs provided the cDNA or gDNA that served as material.

The CDR3 runs 14 residues. Germline-derived CDR1 and CDR2 are MDHEN and SYDVKM. V lost 5 bases to trimming and J lost 6 bases, with 13 bases between them. TCRdb keeps only in-frame clones here, not all; method: immunoSEQ multiplex PCR. The sample lists some 250,000 clones, around nine tenths seen once, with roughly 4% in the top ten. This sequence was found in a woman aged 25 to 39 with acute COVID-19. V usage is TRBV28 and J usage is TRBJ2-2, with D unclear. Sequences were obtained from PBMCs or T cells enriched from blood (not recorded which). CDR3 region: CASSPPPTSGELFF. CDR3 nucleotides: TGTGCCAGCAGTCCCCCGCCGACTTCCGGGGAGCTGTTTTTT.